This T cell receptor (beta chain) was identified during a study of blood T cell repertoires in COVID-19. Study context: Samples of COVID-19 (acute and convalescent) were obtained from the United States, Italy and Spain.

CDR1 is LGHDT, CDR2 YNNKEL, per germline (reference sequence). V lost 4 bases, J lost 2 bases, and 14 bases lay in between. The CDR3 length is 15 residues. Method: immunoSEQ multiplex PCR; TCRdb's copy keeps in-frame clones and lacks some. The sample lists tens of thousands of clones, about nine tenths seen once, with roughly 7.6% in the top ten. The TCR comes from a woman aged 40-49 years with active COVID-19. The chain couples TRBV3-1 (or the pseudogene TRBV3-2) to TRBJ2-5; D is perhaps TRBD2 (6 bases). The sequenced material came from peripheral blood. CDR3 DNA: TGTGCCAGCAGCCCCCTCGGGGGAAAACAAGAGACCCAGTACTTC. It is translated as CASSPLGGKQETQYF.